The 8 T cell receptor beta chains below were found in one sample sequenced in a study of CD8+ T cells in alopecia areata. Treatment: oral pan-JAK inhibitor, 5-10 mg twice daily. Following RNA extraction, reverse transcription yielded cDNA that acted as the sequencing template. The repertoire was sequenced with immunoSEQ multiplex PCR; TCRdb's copy has only in-frame clones and lacks some. The top ten hold roughly 1.4% of the sample, which has some 200,000 clones, more than 45% seen once. The sequences come from CD4+ T cells sorted from blood, collected at week 4, from a patient treated with tofacitinib. All receptors derive from a human donor with alopecia areata.

This chain links TRBV9 with TRBJ2-5; a possible D gene is TRBD1 (5 bases). V shed 4 bases and J shed 3 bases, with 10 bases lying between them. The CDR3 consists of 13 residues. Looked up from germline, CDR1 is SGDLS and CDR2 is YYNGEE. Here the CDR3 DNA reads TGTGCCAGCAGCCGACAGTTGGAAGAGACCCAGTACTTC. Its translation: CASSRQLEETQYF.

As to this clone: This sample includes further DNA sequences coding for the same CDR3. The CDR3 region has the DNA TGCGCCAGCAGCCTCAGCTCTGGGGCCAACGTCCTGACTTTC. It codes for CASSLSSGANVLTF. This chain connects TRBV5-1 to TRBJ2-6; the D is unclear. Germline values: CDR1 SGHRS, CDR2 YFSETQ. The CDR3 loop spans 14 amino acids. The V and J ends lost 4 bases and 0 bases respectively, with 5 bases between them.

This chain joins TRBV21-1 and TRBJ2-1. TRBV21-1 is tagged as a pseudogene. This CDR3 region has 19 residues. As DNA, the CDR3 is TGTGCCAGCAGCAAAGCGCAGGGCTCAAAGGGGAGCTCCTACAATGAGCAGTTCTTC. Encoded protein: CASSKAQGSKGSSYNEQFF.

This clone was seen at least ten times. The rearrangement uses TRBV25-1 and TRBJ2-1; a possible D gene is TRBD1 (7 bases). The V gene's germline CDR1 is MGHDK and CDR2 SYGVNS. Between the trimmed V and J ends, which lost 6 bases and 12 bases, there was a span of 15 bases. The CDR3 is made up of 12 amino acids. The CDR3 DNA reads as TGTGCCAGCAGACTAACTCAGGGGGGGCAGTTCTTC. Translation: CASRLTQGGQFF.

This chain joins TRBV5-7 and TRBJ1-5, with a tentative D call TRBD1 (5 bases). TRBV5-7 is classed as an ORF, of uncertain function. This CDR3 spans 16 amino acids. V was pared by 4 bases and J by 6 bases, with 20 bases between. CDR3 amino acids: CASSRPDGRVGQPQHF. The CDR3 nucleotides read TGTGCCAGCAGCCGACCAGATGGCAGGGTTGGTCAGCCCCAGCATTTT.

The gene calls are TRBV29-1 and TRBJ2-2; no definite D call. The V end was cut by 4 bases, the J end by 6 bases, with 9 bases between. The germline gives CDR1 SQVTM, CDR2 ANQGSEA. The CDR3 sequence is 12 residues long. The CDR3 region is CSVGPGPGELFF. DNA for the CDR3: TGCAGCGTTGGACCTGGCCCCGGGGAGCTGTTTTTT.

V is TRBV5-1 and J is TRBJ1-4, with D unresolved. Germline V gene data show CDR1 as SGHRS and CDR2 as YFSETQ. The CDR3 is 14 amino acids. V was trimmed by 1 base and J by 8 bases, leaving 12 bases between them. CDR3 region: CASSLSGFGEKLFF. The CDR3 DNA is TGCGCCAGCAGCTTGTCAGGTTTCGGCGAAAAACTGTTTTTT.

V usage is TRBV5-1 and J usage is TRBJ2-7, with TRBD1 as a possible D gene (5 bases). Germline V gene sequence: CDR1 SGHRS, CDR2 YFSETQ. The germline V and J ends were trimmed by 2 bases and 6 bases, with 12 bases remaining between them. The CDR3 has 13 amino acids. Written as DNA, the CDR3 is TGCGCCAGCAGCTTAGGCGACAGTTCCGAGCAGTACTTC. Translation: CASSLGDSSEQYF.